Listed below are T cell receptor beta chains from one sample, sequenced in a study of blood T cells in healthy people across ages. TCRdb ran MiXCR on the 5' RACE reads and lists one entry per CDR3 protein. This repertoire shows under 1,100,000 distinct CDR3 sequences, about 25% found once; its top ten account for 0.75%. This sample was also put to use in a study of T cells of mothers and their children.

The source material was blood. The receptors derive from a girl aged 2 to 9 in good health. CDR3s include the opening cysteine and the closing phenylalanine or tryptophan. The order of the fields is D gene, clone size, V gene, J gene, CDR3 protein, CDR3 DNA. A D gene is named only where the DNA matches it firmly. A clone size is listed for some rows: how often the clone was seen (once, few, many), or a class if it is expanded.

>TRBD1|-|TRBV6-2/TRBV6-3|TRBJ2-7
CASKWDRSSNEQYF
TGTGCCAGCAAGTGGGACAGGTCCTCGAACGAGCAGTACTTC
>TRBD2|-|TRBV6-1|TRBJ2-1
CASTEWSSGGIYNEQFF
TGTGCCAGCACCGAATGGTCTAGCGGGGGGATCTACAATGAGCAGTTCTTC
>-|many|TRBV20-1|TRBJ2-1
CSARDDFEQFF
TGCAGTGCTAGAGATGACTTTGAGCAGTTCTTC
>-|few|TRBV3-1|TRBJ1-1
CASSQGTARAFF
TGTGCCAGCAGCCAAGGAACCGCGCGAGCTTTCTTT
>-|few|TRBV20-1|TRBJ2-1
CSALRVSYNEQFF
TGCAGTGCTCTCCGGGTGTCCTACAATGAGCAGTTCTTC
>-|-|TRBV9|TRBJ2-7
CASSGFARDEQYF
TGTGCCAGCAGCGGATTCGCGCGGGACGAGCAGTACTTC
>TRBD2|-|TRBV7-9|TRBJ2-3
CASSLRTGGPGDTQYF
TGTGCCAGCAGCTTAAGGACGGGGGGGCCTGGAGATACGCAGTATTTT
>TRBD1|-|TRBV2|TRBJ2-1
CASRGVPGQDSSYNEQFF
TGTGCCAGCAGAGGCGTACCGGGACAGGATAGCTCCTACAATGAGCAGTTCTTC
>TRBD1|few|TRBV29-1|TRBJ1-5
CSARQGEGQPQHF
TGCAGCGCGAGACAGGGTGAAGGGCAGCCCCAGCATTTT
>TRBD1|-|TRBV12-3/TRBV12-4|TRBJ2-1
CASTEGQGYSGEQFF
TGTGCCAGCACCGAGGGACAGGGTTACTCTGGTGAGCAGTTCTTC
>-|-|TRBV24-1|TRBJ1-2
CATASELGGYTF
TGTGCCACCGCTTCAGAGCTCGGTGGCTACACCTTC
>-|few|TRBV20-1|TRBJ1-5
CSASGPSNQPQHF
TGCAGTGCTAGTGGGCCTAGCAATCAGCCCCAGCATTTT
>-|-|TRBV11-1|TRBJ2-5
CASRETVQETQYF
TGTGCCAGCAGAGAGACAGTCCAAGAGACCCAGTACTTC
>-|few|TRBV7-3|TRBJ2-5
CASSSLAEETQYF
TGTGCCAGCAGCTCACTAGCAGAAGAGACCCAGTACTTC
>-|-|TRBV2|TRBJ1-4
CASSVNSPRVGERLFF
TGCGCCAGCAGTGTGAACAGTCCGCGTGTAGGAGAAAGACTTTTTTTT